Listed below are T cell receptor beta chains from one sample, sequenced in a study of OX40 agonist ivuxolimab in advanced cancers. Generated by immunoSEQ multiplex PCR, the TCRdb table keeps only in-frame clones and is missing some. The sample has tens of thousands of clones, 86% seen once; the top ten hold 14% to 15%. The source was CD4+ or CD8+ T cells sorted from blood, collected in a trial of the OX40 agonist ivuxolimab. These receptors were collected from an adult with an advanced solid tumor such as melanoma, head and neck, liver or kidney cancer. Both conserved end residues are part of each CDR3. The order of the fields is CDR3 protein, CDR3 DNA, D gene, J gene, clone size, V gene. D genes are given only for firm matches. The size of a clone is reported for some rows only, either as once, few or many, or as a class for expanded clones.

CASDSDSYEQYF,TGTGCCAGCGATTCCGACTCCTACGAGCAGTACTTC,-,TRBJ2-7,few,TRBV28
CASSPSPKDRVNGYTF,TGTGCCAGCAGCCCATCCCCAAAGGACAGGGTGAATGGCTACACCTTC,TRBD1,TRBJ1-2,-,TRBV5-4
CASSGGQGRDQPQHF,TGTGCCAGCAGTGGGGGGCAGGGAAGGGATCAACCCCAGCATTTT,-,TRBJ1-5,-,TRBV2
CASSLQGRYGYTF,TGTGCCAGCAGCTTGCAGGGTCGATATGGCTACACCTTC,-,TRBJ1-2,-,TRBV5-6
CASSPAGTEAFF,TGTGCCAGCAGCCCTGCCGGGACTGAAGCTTTCTTT,-,TRBJ1-1,-,TRBV4-2
CASNGRLADSYNEQFF,TGTGCCAGCAACGGGCGGCTAGCGGATTCGTACAATGAGCAGTTCTTC,TRBD2,TRBJ2-1,once,TRBV27
CASSVGGTGSFEQFF,TGTGCCAGCAGCGTAGGAGGGACAGGGTCGTTCGAGCAGTTCTTC,TRBD1,TRBJ2-1,once,TRBV9
CASSDGTGRAGELFF,TGTGCCAGCAGCGATGGGACCGGACGGGCCGGGGAGCTGTTTTTT,-,TRBJ2-2,-,TRBV9
CATSRDMGWTNYGYTF,TGTGCCACCAGCAGAGATATGGGGTGGACTAACTATGGCTACACCTTC,-,TRBJ1-2,-,TRBV15
CATSRETGTGAEAFF,TGTGCCACCAGCAGAGAGACAGGGACTGGGGCTGAAGCTTTCTTT,TRBD1,TRBJ1-1,-,TRBV15
CASSQDWPDAEAFF,TGCGCCAGCAGCCAAGATTGGCCAGATGCTGAAGCTTTCTTT,-,TRBJ1-1,-,TRBV4-1
CASSVGDSGAYEQYF,TGTGCCAGCAGCGTAGGGGATAGCGGGGCCTACGAGCAGTACTTC,TRBD2,TRBJ2-7,-,TRBV9
CASSLSPGEGNEQFF,TGTGCCAGCAGCTTAAGCCCGGGAGAGGGCAATGAGCAGTTCTTC,-,TRBJ2-1,once,TRBV11-3
CASSFYPLDRGHNEQFF,TGTGCCAGCAGTTTTTACCCCCTGGACAGGGGACACAATGAGCAGTTCTTC,TRBD1,TRBJ2-1,-,TRBV28
CASSENPAWGASQPQHF,TGTGCCAGTAGTGAAAACCCCGCGTGGGGGGCCAGCCAGCCCCAGCATTTT,-,TRBJ1-5,-,TRBV19
CAISGNSNQPQHF,TGTGCCATCAGTGGAAATAGCAATCAGCCCCAGCATTTT,-,TRBJ1-5,-,TRBV10-3
CASSLEFSHSPLHF,TGTGCCAGCAGTTTAGAGTTTTCGCATTCACCCCTCCACTTT,-,TRBJ1-6,-,TRBV27